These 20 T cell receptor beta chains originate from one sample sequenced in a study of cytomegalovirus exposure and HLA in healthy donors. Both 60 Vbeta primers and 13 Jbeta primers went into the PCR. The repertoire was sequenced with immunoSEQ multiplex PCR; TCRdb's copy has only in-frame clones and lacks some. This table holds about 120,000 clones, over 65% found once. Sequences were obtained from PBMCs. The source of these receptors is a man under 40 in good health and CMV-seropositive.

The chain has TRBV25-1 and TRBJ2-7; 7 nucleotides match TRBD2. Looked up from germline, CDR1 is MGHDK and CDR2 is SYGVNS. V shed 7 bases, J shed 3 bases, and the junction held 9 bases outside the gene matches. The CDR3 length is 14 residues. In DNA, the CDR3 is TGTGCCAGCACCCCGGGGCAGCGGGGCTACGAGCAGTACTTC. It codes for CASTPGQRGYEQYF.

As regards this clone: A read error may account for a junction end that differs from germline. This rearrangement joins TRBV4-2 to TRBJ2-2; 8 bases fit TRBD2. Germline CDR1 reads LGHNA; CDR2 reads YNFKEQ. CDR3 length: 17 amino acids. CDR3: CASSHPAGGVNTGELLF. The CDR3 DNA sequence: TGTGCCAGCAGCCATCCGGCGGGGGGAGTGAACACCGGGGAGCTGCTTTTT.

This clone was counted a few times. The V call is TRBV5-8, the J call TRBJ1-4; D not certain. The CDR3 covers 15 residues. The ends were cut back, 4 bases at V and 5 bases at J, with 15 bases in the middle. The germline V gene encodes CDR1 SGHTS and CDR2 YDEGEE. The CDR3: CASSGFRQMNEKLFF. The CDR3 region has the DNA TGTGCCAGCAGCGGGTTCAGGCAAATGAATGAAAAACTGTTTTTT.

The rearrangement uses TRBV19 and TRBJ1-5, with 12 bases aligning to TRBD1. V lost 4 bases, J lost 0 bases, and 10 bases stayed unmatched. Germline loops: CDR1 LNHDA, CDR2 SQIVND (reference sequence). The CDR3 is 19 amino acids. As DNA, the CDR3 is TGTGCCAGTAGTAACCCGCCTGGGACAGGGGGCTATAGCAATCAGCCCCAGCATTTT. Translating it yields CASSNPPGTGGYSNQPQHF.

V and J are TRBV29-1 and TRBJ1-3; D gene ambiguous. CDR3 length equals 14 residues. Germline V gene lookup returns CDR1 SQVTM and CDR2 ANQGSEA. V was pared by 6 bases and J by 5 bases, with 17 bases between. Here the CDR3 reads CSVLKPVPRNTIYF. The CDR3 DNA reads TGCAGCGTACTCAAACCGGTCCCTCGAAACACCATATATTTT.

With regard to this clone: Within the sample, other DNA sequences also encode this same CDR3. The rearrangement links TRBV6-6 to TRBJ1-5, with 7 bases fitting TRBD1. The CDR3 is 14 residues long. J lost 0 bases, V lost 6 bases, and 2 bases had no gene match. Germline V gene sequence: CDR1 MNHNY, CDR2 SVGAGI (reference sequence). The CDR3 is CASSYRGSNQPQHF. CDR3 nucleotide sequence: TGTGCCAGCAGCTACAGGGGTAGCAATCAGCCCCAGCATTTT.

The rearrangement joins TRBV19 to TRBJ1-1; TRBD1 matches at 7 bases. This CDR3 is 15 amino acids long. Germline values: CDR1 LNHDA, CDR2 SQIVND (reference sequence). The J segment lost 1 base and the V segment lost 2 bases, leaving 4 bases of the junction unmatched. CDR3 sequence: CASSINGQENTEAFF. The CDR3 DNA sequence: TGTGCCAGTAGTATAAATGGACAGGAGAACACTGAAGCTTTCTTT.

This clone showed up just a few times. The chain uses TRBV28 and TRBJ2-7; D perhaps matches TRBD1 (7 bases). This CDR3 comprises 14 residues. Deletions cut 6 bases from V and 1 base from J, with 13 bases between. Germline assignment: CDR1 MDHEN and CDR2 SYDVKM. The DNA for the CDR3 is TGTGCCAGCAGGCCAGGGGGGCGGTCCTACGAGCAGTACTTC. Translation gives CASRPGGRSYEQYF.

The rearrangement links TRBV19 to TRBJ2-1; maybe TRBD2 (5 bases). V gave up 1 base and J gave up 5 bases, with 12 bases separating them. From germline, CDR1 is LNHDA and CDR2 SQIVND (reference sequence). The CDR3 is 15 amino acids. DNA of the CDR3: TGTGCCAGTAGTATAGTTGGCGGGCCGAACAATGAGCAGTTCTTC. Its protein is CASSIVGGPNNEQFF.

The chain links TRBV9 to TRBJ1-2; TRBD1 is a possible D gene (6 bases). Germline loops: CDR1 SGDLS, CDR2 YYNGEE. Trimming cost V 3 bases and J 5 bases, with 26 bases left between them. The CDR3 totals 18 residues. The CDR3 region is CASSARGGRGLVPYGYTF. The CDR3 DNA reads TGTGCCAGCAGCGCGAGGGGGGGGAGGGGACTGGTCCCGTATGGCTACACCTTC. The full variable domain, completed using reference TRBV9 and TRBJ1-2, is DSGVTQTPKHLITATGQRVTLRCSPRSGDLSVYWYQQSLDQGLQFLIQYYNGEERAKGNILERFSAQQFPDLHSELNLSSLELGDSALYFCASSARGGRGLVPYGYTFGSGTRLTVV.

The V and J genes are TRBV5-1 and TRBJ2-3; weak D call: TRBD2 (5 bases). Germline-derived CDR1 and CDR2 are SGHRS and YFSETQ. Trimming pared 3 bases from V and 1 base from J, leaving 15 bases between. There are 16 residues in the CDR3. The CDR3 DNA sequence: TGCGCCAGCAGCTGGAGGACCGGGCCCCGCACAGATACGCAGTATTTT. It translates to CASSWRTGPRTDTQYF. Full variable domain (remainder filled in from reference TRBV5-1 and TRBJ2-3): KAGVTQTPRYLIKTRGQQVTLSCSPISGHRSVSWYQQTPGQGLQFLFEYFSETQRNKGNFPGRFSGRQFSNSRSEMNVSTLELGDSALYLCASSWRTGPRTDTQYFGPGTRLTVL.

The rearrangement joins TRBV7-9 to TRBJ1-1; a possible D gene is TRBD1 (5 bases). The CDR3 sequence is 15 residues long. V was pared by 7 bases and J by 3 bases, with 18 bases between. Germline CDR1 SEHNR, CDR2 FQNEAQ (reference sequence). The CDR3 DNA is TGTGCCAGCACCTGGGGGGGGGTTGGGGACACTGAAGCTTTCTTT. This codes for CASTWGGVGDTEAFF.

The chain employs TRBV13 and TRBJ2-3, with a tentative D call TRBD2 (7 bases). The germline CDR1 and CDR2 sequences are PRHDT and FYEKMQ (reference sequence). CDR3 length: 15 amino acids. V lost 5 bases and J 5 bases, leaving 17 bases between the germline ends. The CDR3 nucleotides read TGTGCCAGCAGCAGCCCGGGGGGCCGCGGAGATACGCAGTATTTT. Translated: CASSSPGGRGDTQYF.

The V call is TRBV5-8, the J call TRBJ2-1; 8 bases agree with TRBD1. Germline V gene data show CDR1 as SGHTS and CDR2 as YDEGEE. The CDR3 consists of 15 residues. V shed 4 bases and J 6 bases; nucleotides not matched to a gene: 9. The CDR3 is CASSTGTGRSNEQFF. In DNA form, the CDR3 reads TGTGCCAGCAGCACCGGGACAGGTCGGAGCAATGAGCAGTTCTTC.

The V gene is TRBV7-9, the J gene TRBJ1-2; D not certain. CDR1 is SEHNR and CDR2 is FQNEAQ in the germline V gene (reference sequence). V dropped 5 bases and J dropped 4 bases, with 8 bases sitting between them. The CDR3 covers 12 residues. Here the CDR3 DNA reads TGTGCCAGCAGCCCCGACACCTATGGCTACACCTTC. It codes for CASSPDTYGYTF.

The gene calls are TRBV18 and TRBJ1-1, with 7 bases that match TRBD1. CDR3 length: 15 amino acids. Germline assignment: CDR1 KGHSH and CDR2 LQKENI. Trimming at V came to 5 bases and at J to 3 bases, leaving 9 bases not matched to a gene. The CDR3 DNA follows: TGTGCCAGCTCATCCTTCTTCGACAGGGACACTGAAGCTTTCTTT. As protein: CASSSFFDRDTEAFF.

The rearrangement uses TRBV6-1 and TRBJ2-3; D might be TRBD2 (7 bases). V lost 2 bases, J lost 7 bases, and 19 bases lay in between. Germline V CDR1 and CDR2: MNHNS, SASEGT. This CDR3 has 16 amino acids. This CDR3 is CASSERWGGHLHTQYF. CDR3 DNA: TGTGCCAGCAGTGAAAGGTGGGGGGGGCACCTCCATACGCAGTATTTT.

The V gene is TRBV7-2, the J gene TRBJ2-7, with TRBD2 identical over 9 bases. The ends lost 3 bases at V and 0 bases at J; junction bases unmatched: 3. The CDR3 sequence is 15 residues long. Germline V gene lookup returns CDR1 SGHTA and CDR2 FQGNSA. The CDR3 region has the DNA TGTGCCAGCAGCTTCGGGCGGGGGGGCTCCTACGAGCAGTACTTC. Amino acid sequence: CASSFGRGGSYEQYF.

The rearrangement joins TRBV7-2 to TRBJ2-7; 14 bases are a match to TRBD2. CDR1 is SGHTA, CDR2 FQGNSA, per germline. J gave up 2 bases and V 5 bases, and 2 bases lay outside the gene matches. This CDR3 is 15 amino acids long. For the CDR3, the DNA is TGTGCCAGCAGCCCGACTAGCGGGGGGGCCTACGAGCAGTACTTC. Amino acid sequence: CASSPTSGGAYEQYF. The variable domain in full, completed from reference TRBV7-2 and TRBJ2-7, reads GAGVSQSPSNKVTEKGKDVELRCDPISGHTALYWYRQSLGQGLEFLIYFQGNSAPDKSGLPSDRFSAERTGGSVSTLTIQRTQQEDSAVYLCASSPTSGGAYEQYFGPGTRLTVT.

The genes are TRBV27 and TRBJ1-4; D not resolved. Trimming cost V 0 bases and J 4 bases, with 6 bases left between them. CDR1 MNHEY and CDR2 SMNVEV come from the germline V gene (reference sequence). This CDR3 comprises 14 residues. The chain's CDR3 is CASSLSGYNEKLFF. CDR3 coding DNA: TGTGCCAGCAGTTTATCCGGGTATAATGAAAAACTGTTTTTT.